Each of the 26 T cell receptor beta chains below was sequenced from the same sample in a study of blood T cell repertoires in COVID-19. Assay: immunoSEQ multiplex PCR; the TCRdb copy retains only in-frame clones and omits some. The sample holds approximately 200,000 clones, about nine tenths seen once. Sequences were obtained from PBMCs or T cells enriched from blood (not recorded which). The receptors derive from a man younger than 40 in a cohort exposed to, infected with or recovered from COVID-19 (not recorded which).

The chain uses TRBV6-2 or TRBV6-3 and TRBJ2-3, with TRBD2 matching over 12 bases. Trimming took 7 bases from V and 8 from J; bases not matched to a gene: 10. Looked up from germline, CDR1 is MNHEY and CDR2 is SVGEGT. The CDR3 length is 15 residues. CDR3 sequence (DNA): TGTGCCAGCACCCCGACTAGCGGGGGCCGCGGTACGCAGTATTTT. Translation: CASTPTSGGRGTQYF.

The chain combines TRBV7-8 with TRBJ1-4; D is possibly TRBD1 (5 bases). The CDR3 consists of 14 residues. Per the germline V gene, CDR1 is SGHVS and CDR2 is FQNEAQ. V shed 8 bases and J shed 0 bases, with 10 bases lying between them. CDR3 sequence (DNA): TGTGCCAGCGGACACCGTGCAACTAATGAAAAACTGTTTTTT. This encodes CASGHRATNEKLFF.

This clone was seen only once. The chain is built from TRBV19 and TRBJ2-7, with D tentatively TRBD1 (6 bases). V was pared by 5 bases and J by 0 bases, with 14 bases between. The CDR3 has 15 residues. Germline V gene sequence: CDR1 LNHDA, CDR2 SQIVND (reference sequence). This CDR3 reads CASSPADRNSYEQYF. In nucleotides, the CDR3 is TGTGCCAGTAGTCCCGCCGACAGGAACTCCTACGAGCAGTACTTC.

The genes are TRBV27 and TRBJ1-4; no clear D gene. CDR3 length equals 14 residues. V was pared by 3 bases and J by 6 bases, with 11 bases between. CDR1 is MNHEY and CDR2 is SMNVEV in the germline V gene (reference sequence). The CDR3 region has the DNA TGTGCCAGCAGTTTCCGGGGAGTCGATGAAAAACTGTTTTTT. This sequence encodes CASSFRGVDEKLFF.

With regard to this clone: One junction end does not reproduce the germline sequence, and a read error may be involved. The rearrangement uses TRBV7-2 and TRBJ2-7; D perhaps matches TRBD1 (5 bases). Germline V gene data show CDR1 as SGHTA and CDR2 as FQGNSA. This CDR3 spans 13 amino acids. This chain's CDR3 is CASSIARVNEQYF. CDR3 nucleotide sequence: TGTGCCAGCAGCATAGCCAGGGTTAACGAGCAGTACTTC.

This clone was recorded only once. This chain links TRBV19 with TRBJ2-1, with 9 bases aligning to TRBD1. This CDR3 has 16 residues. Germline-derived CDR1 and CDR2 are LNHDA and SQIVND (reference sequence). J gave up 9 bases and V 4 bases, and 13 bases lay outside the gene matches. In nucleotides, the CDR3 is TGTGCCAGTAGTAGCCCGGGACAGGGTTTCGGGATTGAGCAGTTCTTC. As protein: CASSSPGQGFGIEQFF.

The genes are TRBV19 and TRBJ1-2, with a possible D match to TRBD1 (5 bases). This CDR3 comprises 13 residues. The germline V gene has CDR1 LNHDA and CDR2 SQIVND (reference sequence). Trimming took 2 bases from V and 7 from J, leaving 11 bases between them. CDR3 loop: CASSISGSGGYTF. The CDR3 bases are TGTGCCAGTAGTATATCAGGGTCCGGTGGCTACACCTTC. Full variable domain (outside the CDR3, taken from reference TRBV19 and TRBJ1-2): DGGITQSPKYLFRKEGQNVTLSCEQNLNHDAMYWYRQDPGQGLRLIYYSQIVNDFQKGDIAEGYSVSREKKESFPLTVTSAQKNPTAFYLCASSISGSGGYTFGSGTRLTVV.

A note on this clone: A read error may produce the germline difference seen at one junction end. The chain has TRBV27 and TRBJ2-7; no definite D call. Per germline, CDR1 MNHEY and CDR2 SMNVEV (reference sequence). The CDR3 is made up of 12 amino acids. The CDR3 sequence is CASSLAGYGQYF. CDR3 nucleotide sequence: TGTGCCAGCAGTTTAGCCGGGTACGGGCAGTACTTC.

J is TRBJ2-1 and V is TRBV24-1, with TRBD2 matching 10 bases. Losses at the gene ends were 9 bases for V and 9 bases for J; bases not matched to a gene: 10. Germline V gene lookup returns CDR1 KGHDR and CDR2 SFDVKD. This CDR3 has 14 residues. This CDR3 reads CATSPAGGQGEQFF. The CDR3 DNA follows: TGTGCCACCTCGCCAGCGGGAGGGCAGGGTGAGCAGTTCTTC.

The V gene is TRBV9, the J gene TRBJ2-3; 13 bases align to TRBD2. CDR3 length equals 17 residues. CDR1 and CDR2 from the germline V gene are SGDLS and YYNGEE. V trimming: 5 bases; J trimming: 1 base; junction bases outside the gene matches: 7. The CDR3 here is CASSLLLAGGGTDTQYF. CDR3 bases: TGTGCCAGCAGTCTTTTACTAGCGGGAGGGGGCACAGATACGCAGTATTTT. The full variable domain, completed using reference TRBV9 and TRBJ2-3, is DSGVTQTPKHLITATGQRVTLRCSPRSGDLSVYWYQQSLDQGLQFLIQYYNGEERAKGNILERFSAQQFPDLHSELNLSSLELGDSALYFCASSLLLAGGGTDTQYFGPGTRLTVL.

The chain carries TRBV4-3 and TRBJ2-1, with D possibly being TRBD1 (6 bases). Germline V CDR1 and CDR2: LGHNA, YSLEER. V lost 2 bases and J 10 bases, leaving 12 bases between the germline ends. The CDR3 is 13 residues long. The CDR3 DNA reads TGCGCCAGCAGCCAATACAGACAGGACGAGCAGTTCTTC. It encodes CASSQYRQDEQFF.

This clone was seen more than once but under ten times. The chain links TRBV29-1 to TRBJ1-4, with TRBD1 matching 8 bases. The CDR3 spans 12 residues. V gave up 7 bases and J gave up 6 bases; unmatched junction bases: 4. CDR1 and CDR2 (germline): SQVTM, ANQGSEA. The CDR3 bases are TGCAGCGCCGACAGGGGCGATGAAAAACTGTTTTTT. As protein: CSADRGDEKLFF.

The table lists this clone with a count of one. The chain joins TRBV4-1 to TRBJ2-7; D gene uncertain. V lost 1 base and J lost 0, with 13 bases in between. The CDR3 totals 16 residues. Germline CDR1 reads MGHRA; CDR2 reads YSYEKL. The CDR3 DNA is TGCGCCAGCAGCCAAGGCCCTCCTATAAGCTCCTACGAGCAGTACTTC. It yields the protein CASSQGPPISSYEQYF.

This chain uses TRBV9 with TRBJ2-5; 10 nucleotides align to TRBD2. The germline gives CDR1 SGDLS, CDR2 YYNGEE. V was clipped by 4 bases and J by 4 bases; unmatched bases: 22. This CDR3 is built from 20 residues. The CDR3 sequence: CASSLYGGASGSGVRETQYF. DNA of the CDR3: TGTGCCAGCAGCTTATATGGGGGGGCTAGCGGGAGCGGAGTGCGAGAGACCCAGTACTTC.

V and J are TRBV19 and TRBJ2-3; D may be TRBD1 (5 bases). Germline-derived CDR1 and CDR2 are LNHDA and SQIVND (reference sequence). The CDR3 consists of 13 residues. The V end was cut by 7 bases, the J end by 5 bases, with 13 bases between. This CDR3 reads CASKRQGIDTQYF. DNA of the CDR3: TGTGCCAGTAAGAGGCAGGGCATAGATACGCAGTATTTT.

The chain joins TRBV19 to TRBJ2-1, with 8 positions matching TRBD2. J lost 7 bases, V lost 5 bases, and 10 bases had no gene match. This CDR3 has 15 amino acids. The germline CDR1 and CDR2 sequences are LNHDA and SQIVND (reference sequence). The CDR3 coding sequence is TGTGCCAGTAGTCCACATAGCGGGATTCGAAATGAGCAGTTCTTC. Translating it yields CASSPHSGIRNEQFF. The full variable domain, with the rest looked up from reference TRBV19 and TRBJ2-1, is DGGITQSPKYLFRKEGQNVTLSCEQNLNHDAMYWYRQDPGQGLRLIYYSQIVNDFQKGDIAEGYSVSREKKESFPLTVTSAQKNPTAFYLCASSPHSGIRNEQFFGPGTRLTVL.

This clone has more than one count but fewer than ten. The chain combines TRBV10-3 with TRBJ2-1, with TRBD2 matching over 10 bases. After removal of 0 bases from V and 6 bases from J, the junction contained 17 bases not matched to a gene. Germline lookup yields CDR1 ENHRY and CDR2 SYGVKD. This CDR3 contains 20 residues. CDR3 residues: CAISESMEAGGPFSLNEQFF. CDR3 nucleotide sequence: TGTGCCATCAGTGAGTCGATGGAAGCGGGAGGGCCGTTTTCCCTCAATGAGCAGTTCTTC.

The chain combines TRBV13 with TRBJ2-2; D perhaps matches TRBD1 (6 bases). The V gene lost 5 bases and the J gene lost 5 bases, with 21 bases spanning the gap. The CDR3 spans 17 residues. Germline V CDR1 and CDR2: PRHDT, FYEKMQ (reference sequence). The CDR3 coding sequence is TGTGCCAGCAGCCCCGGTTCTACAGGGTGGCGGACCGGGGAGCTGTTTTTT. Translated: CASSPGSTGWRTGELFF.

This chain links TRBV7-9 with TRBJ1-2; 9 nucleotides agree with TRBD1. The ends lost 5 bases at V and 5 bases at J; junction bases unmatched: 3. The CDR3 totals 13 residues. The V gene's germline CDR1 is SEHNR and CDR2 FQNEAQ (reference sequence). The CDR3 DNA reads as TGTGCCAGCAGCACGGGGACAGGGTATGGCTACACCTTC. Translation gives CASSTGTGYGYTF.

V and J are TRBV7-9 and TRBJ2-1, with 9 positions matching TRBD1. Germline-derived CDR1 and CDR2 are SEHNR and FQNEAQ (reference sequence). This CDR3 is 12 amino acids long. V gave up 5 bases and J gave up 10 bases; unmatched junction bases: 3. The CDR3 region is CASSLGTGEQFF. In DNA form, the CDR3 reads TGTGCCAGCAGCCTAGGGACAGGGGAGCAGTTCTTC.

The gene calls are TRBV5-4 and TRBJ1-1; D is uncertain. This CDR3 contains 14 residues. V lost 2 bases, J lost 1 base, and 9 bases lay in between. The germline V gene has CDR1 SGHNT and CDR2 YYREEE (reference sequence). CDR3 sequence reads: CASSLEGGNTEAFF. Written as DNA, the CDR3 is TGTGCCAGCAGCTTAGAGGGAGGGAACACTGAAGCTTTCTTT.

The V call is TRBV11-2, the J call TRBJ2-1, with TRBD2 matching 12 bases. The CDR3 consists of 15 residues. Germline trimming cut 5 bases from V and 7 bases from J; bases unmatched to any gene: 6. Germline CDR1 reads SGHAT; CDR2 reads FQNNGV. CDR3 protein: CASSHGLAGRNEQFF. CDR3 DNA sequence: TGTGCCAGCAGCCACGGACTAGCGGGAAGGAATGAGCAGTTCTTC. Complete variable domain (other parts from reference TRBV11-2 and TRBJ2-1): EAGVAQSPRYKIIEKRQSVAFWCNPISGHATLYWYQQILGQGPKLLIQFQNNGVVDDSQLPKDRFSAERLKGVDSTLKIQPAKLEDSAVYLCASSHGLAGRNEQFFGPGTRLTVL.

This sequence joins TRBV7-8 and TRBJ2-1; D not certain. Trimming left V 5 bases short and J 6 bases short, with 14 bases between. The germline V gene encodes CDR1 SGHVS and CDR2 FQNEAQ. The length of the CDR3 is 14 residues. The DNA for the CDR3 is TGTGCCAGCAGCCGTCCTTCCGTCGTCAATGAGCAGTTCTTC. Its protein product is CASSRPSVVNEQFF.

DNA for the CDR3: TGCGCCAGCAGCTTGCTCGGGAGCCCCCAAGAGACCCAGTACTTC. Its protein product is CASSLLGSPQETQYF. This chain connects TRBV5-1 to TRBJ2-5; D is perhaps TRBD2 (6 bases). V dropped 1 base and J dropped 1 base, with 11 bases sitting between them. Per germline, CDR1 SGHRS and CDR2 YFSETQ. The CDR3 has 15 residues.

The chain joins TRBV6-6 to TRBJ2-1; D unresolved. V was cut by 5 bases and J by 5 bases, with 22 bases left in between. This CDR3 comprises 17 residues. Germline assignment: CDR1 MNHNY and CDR2 SVGAGI (reference sequence). The CDR3 sequence is CASSPRFVEKRDNEQFF. The CDR3 DNA follows: TGTGCCAGCAGTCCTCGCTTCGTGGAGAAACGGGACAATGAGCAGTTCTTC.

The chain couples TRBV15 to TRBJ2-2; 8 bases agree with TRBD1. The germline gives CDR1 LNHNV, CDR2 YYDKDF (reference sequence). The CDR3 loop spans 15 amino acids. V lost 4 bases, J lost 4 bases, and 5 bases stayed unmatched. CDR3: CATSIGRGPTGELFF. The CDR3 DNA reads as TGTGCCACCAGCATAGGCAGGGGGCCCACCGGGGAGCTGTTTTTT.